Listed here are 14 T cell receptor beta chains from one sample, sequenced in a study of neurological immune-mediated disorders. TCRdb re-derived calls from the 5' RACE reads in MiXCR, one entry per CDR3 protein. The table lists about 79,000 distinct CDR3 sequences, roughly 15% of them singletons. The sequencing input was PBMCs. These receptors all come from a woman aged 50 to 60 in good health.

This clonotype came up many times. The chain recombines TRBV5-1 with TRBJ1-1; no definite D call. The CDR3 runs 13 residues. Deletions cut 3 bases from V and 2 bases from J, with 8 bases between. CDR1 and CDR2 (germline): SGHRS, YFSETQ. CDR3 DNA: TGCGCCAGCAGCTCCTCTGTTAACACTGAAGCTTTCTTT. It yields the protein CASSSSVNTEAFF.

Ten or more counts support this clonotype. This CDR3 reads CASAPTSNYGYTF. CDR3 sequence (DNA): TGTGCCAGCGCCCCGACTTCGAACTATGGCTACACCTTC. This sequence joins TRBV7-9 and TRBJ1-2; D unclear. Germline values: CDR1 SEHNR, CDR2 FQNEAQ (reference sequence). The CDR3 contains 13 residues. Trimming left V 8 bases short and J 2 bases short, with 12 bases between. The variable domain in full, with the rest retrieved from reference TRBV7-9 and TRBJ1-2, is DTGVSQNPRHKITKRGQNVTFRCDPISEHNRLYWYRQTLGQGPEFLTYFQNEAQLEKSRLLSDRFSAERPKGSFSTLEIQRTEQGDSAMYLCASAPTSNYGYTFGSGTRLTVV.

In this sample, this clonotype turned up many times. This chain connects TRBV5-1 to TRBJ2-3; D is uncertain. V lost 0 bases, J lost 2 bases, and 19 bases lay in between. The CDR3 covers 18 residues. The germline gives CDR1 SGHRS, CDR2 YFSETQ. CDR3 nucleotide sequence: TGCGCCAGCAGCTTGGGGGCGACGGCTCAACCGCTCACAGATACGCAGTATTTT. It yields the protein CASSLGATAQPLTDTQYF. Together with reference TRBV5-1 and TRBJ2-3, the CDR3 gives the full variable domain: KAGVTQTPRYLIKTRGQQVTLSCSPISGHRSVSWYQQTPGQGLQFLFEYFSETQRNKGNFPGRFSGRQFSNSRSEMNVSTLELGDSALYLCASSLGATAQPLTDTQYFGPGTRLTVL.

As to this clonotype: Possible read error: a much larger clone is one base away. The rearrangement uses TRBV18 and TRBJ1-1; D may be TRBD1 (5 bases). The ends were cut back, 3 bases at V and 3 bases at J, with 11 bases in the middle. Germline CDR1 KGHSH, CDR2 LQKENI. The CDR3 covers 14 residues. CDR3 region: CASSPGSQDTEAFF. CDR3 nucleotide sequence: TGTGCCAGCTCACCGGGTTCACAGGACACTGAAGCTTTCTTT. Complete variable domain (other parts from reference TRBV18 and TRBJ1-1): NAGVMQNPRHLVRRRGQEARLRCSPMKGHSHVYWYRQLPEEGLKFMVYLQKENIIDESGMPKERFSAEFPKEGPSILRIQQVVRGDSAAYFCASSPGSQDTEAFFGQGTRLTVV.

This clonotype was found many times. This chain uses TRBV4-2 with TRBJ2-5, with 9 bases fitting TRBD2. The CDR3 has 15 amino acids. Germline assignment: CDR1 LGHNA and CDR2 YNFKEQ. J was trimmed by 2 bases and V by 1 base; bases with no gene match: 2. The CDR3 loop reads CASSQGTSVQETQYF. The CDR3 DNA follows: TGTGCCAGCAGCCAAGGGACTAGCGTACAAGAGACCCAGTACTTC.

In this sample, this clonotype turned up many times. The rearrangement uses TRBV20-1 and TRBJ2-5; 14 positions match TRBD2. CDR1 DFQATT and CDR2 SNEGSKA come from the germline V gene (reference sequence). V lost 6 bases to trimming and J lost 3 bases; unmatched junction nucleotides: 3. This CDR3 is built from 14 residues. The CDR3 here is CSAQGLAGEETQYF. In DNA form, the CDR3 reads TGCAGTGCCCAGGGACTAGCGGGGGAAGAGACCCAGTACTTC.

This clonotype was seen a few times. V and J are TRBV5-1 and TRBJ2-5; no clear D gene. Germline assignment: CDR1 SGHRS and CDR2 YFSETQ. CDR3 length equals 14 residues. Between the trimmed V and J ends, which lost 4 bases and 1 base, there was a span of 11 bases. Here the CDR3 reads CASSTLNSQETQYF. The DNA of the CDR3 is TGCGCCAGCAGCACGCTGAACTCCCAAGAGACCCAGTACTTC.

This clonotype was found many times. The V gene is TRBV14, the J gene TRBJ2-2, with 11 positions matching TRBD1. Trimming cost V 8 bases and J 2 bases; bases outside gene matches: 7. The CDR3 totals 16 residues. Germline V gene sequence: CDR1 SGHDN, CDR2 FVKESK. CDR3 loop: CASGKGQGANTGELFF. The DNA for the CDR3 is TGTGCCAGCGGAAAAGGACAGGGGGCAAACACCGGGGAGCTGTTTTTT.

This clonotype was counted at least ten times. The V gene is TRBV7-2, the J gene TRBJ1-2; D gene unclear. Trimming took 1 base from V and 7 from J, leaving 4 bases between them. Germline CDR1 reads SGHTA; CDR2 reads FQGNSA. The CDR3 covers 11 residues. CDR3 in DNA: TGTGCCAGCAGCTTAGGGGGTGGCTACACCTTC. It specifies CASSLGGGYTF.

The sample holds many counts of this clonotype. CDR3 amino acids: CAIAPGIGRSTDTQYF. The CDR3 DNA reads as TGTGCCATCGCCCCCGGGATAGGGCGGAGCACAGATACGCAGTATTTT. The chain joins TRBV10-3 to TRBJ2-3, with D possibly matching TRBD2 (5 bases). Germline lookup yields CDR1 ENHRY and CDR2 SYGVKD. CDR3 length: 16 residues. V was pared by 8 bases and J by 0 bases, with 18 bases between.

This clonotype was seen ten or more times. The chain couples TRBV18 to TRBJ2-7; D is possibly TRBD2 (6 bases). The germline V gene encodes CDR1 KGHSH and CDR2 LQKENI. V lost 2 bases, J lost 4 bases, and 12 bases lay in between. The CDR3 is 14 residues long. CDR3 residues: CASSPARGGYEQYF. For the CDR3, the DNA is TGTGCCAGCTCACCAGCTAGGGGAGGATACGAGCAGTACTTC.

The chain has TRBV28 and TRBJ1-2; tentative D call: TRBD1 (5 bases). The CDR3 spans 11 residues. Germline assignment: CDR1 MDHEN and CDR2 SYDVKM. Trimming cost V 6 bases and J 8 bases, with 10 bases left between them. CDR3 protein: CASRWRDGYTF. The DNA for the CDR3 is TGTGCCAGCAGGTGGAGGGACGGCTACACCTTC.

This clonotype was observed many times. The CDR3 protein is CASSQLAVSYNEQFF. In DNA form, the CDR3 reads TGTGCCAGCAGCCAATTGGCGGTATCCTACAATGAGCAGTTCTTC. This chain connects TRBV3-1 to TRBJ2-1; D is undetermined. CDR1 and CDR2 (germline): LGHDT, YNNKEL (reference sequence). V lost 2 bases and J lost 1, with 9 bases in between. This CDR3 is built from 15 residues.

This clonotype was observed at least ten times. The chain joins TRBV5-1 to TRBJ2-2; D gene uncertain. CDR1 is SGHRS and CDR2 is YFSETQ in the germline V gene. The ends were cut back, 7 bases at V and 0 bases at J, with 16 bases in the middle. CDR3 length: 16 residues. The CDR3 is CASRNPGQSNTGELFF. As DNA, the CDR3 is TGCGCCAGCCGCAACCCTGGGCAGTCGAACACCGGGGAGCTGTTTTTT.